What follows describes a single TCR beta chain. Its antigen is currently unknown. This specimen comes from a study of T cells in localized non-small cell lung cancer. Study conclusions and caveats: Across samples, adjacent lung featured a median roughly 56 of the top 100 tumor clones. Longer overall survival was linked to higher blood T cell density.

The CDR3 is made up of 15 amino acids. Deletions cut 1 base from V and 6 bases from J, with 13 bases between. Germline CDR1 reads MGHRA; CDR2 reads YSYEKL. The table came from immunoSEQ multiplex PCR; TCRdb's copy has only in-frame clones and leaves some out. The top ten clones hold more than 4% of a sample with 15,000 to 20,000 clones, about 80% of them seen once. This clonotype was sampled from a man between 40 and 75 years old with stage I lung adenocarcinoma. The J gene is TRBJ2-1, the V gene TRBV4-1; possible D gene TRBD2, 6 bases. The sample here was peripheral blood, taken before any cancer treatment. CDR3 nucleotide sequence: TGCGCCAGCAGCCAAGCTGCGACTAGGATCAATGAGCAGTTCTTC. Residues: CASSQAATRINEQFF.